Listed below are T cell receptor beta chains from one sample, sequenced in a study of blood T cell repertoires in COVID-19. Clones were sequenced by immunoSEQ multiplex PCR, and TCRdb holds only the in-frame ones, with some missing. The data contain just over 300,000 clones, 85% to 90% of them singletons. Sequencing was done on a sample of PBMCs or T cells enriched from blood (not recorded which). The source is a man younger than 45 who had recovered from COVID-19. The conserved cysteine and the conserved F or W are not part of the CDR3 here.

v_gene	len	j_gene	CDR3aa
TRBV18	12	TRBJ1-2	ASSPPLPAKGYT
TRBV14	14	TRBJ1-2	ASSPGQGRHNYGYT
TRBV19	13	TRBJ2-1	ASKTRRVHNGEQF
TRBV4-1	12	TRBJ1-1	ASRQGAMNTEAF
TRBV5-4	13	TRBJ2-2	ASKTTEANTGELF
TRBV11-1	14	TRBJ1-6	ASSPEGRRGNSPLH
TRBV10-1	13	TRBJ2-2	ASSDVTTDTGELF
TRBV6-1	16	TRBJ1-2	ASSDNKILTGANYGYT
TRBV7-2	13	TRBJ1-1	ASSFLSQGATEAF
TRBV19	13	TRBJ2-7	ASQLSVTGPYEQY
TRBV29-1	9	TRBJ2-7	SVGGGAEQY
TRBV2	14	TRBJ1-5	ASRPGQGLRGQPQH
TRBV23-1	14	TRBJ2-1	ASTLQGRGSYNEQF
TRBV5-1	12	TRBJ2-2	ASTTIYNTGELF
TRBV4-1	13	TRBJ2-3	ASSRTYPSTDTQY
TRBV24-1	12	TRBJ2-1	ATSDLEGYNEQF
TRBV18	12	TRBJ1-1	ASIRGGGVTEAF
TRBV6-1	17	TRBJ1-5	ASSEAWTGLVRSNQPQH
TRBV6-5	11	TRBJ1-2	ASSLDPADGYT
TRBV10-2	12	TRBJ1-1	ASSDYSGNTEAF
TRBV28	12	TRBJ1-1	ASGTGVRNTEAF
TRBV10-1	13	TRBJ2-7	ASSDGQGDRHEQY
TRBV5-1	15	TRBJ1-5	ASSPGVGGREGQPQH
TRBV5-1	12	TRBJ1-2	ASSANLANYGYT
TRBV7-9	12	TRBJ2-6	ASSQYSGANVLT
TRBV6-5	14	TRBJ1-5	ASSYSFPGPNQPQH
TRBV27	11	TRBJ2-7	ASSWGQSYEQY
TRBV7-2	12	TRBJ1-2	ASSRDWGNYGYT
TRBV7-9	13	TRBJ1-5	ASSATHPGNQPQH
TRBV28	12	TRBJ2-5	ASKTSGSMETQY
TRBV28	11	TRBJ1-4	ASGGGGNEKLF
TRBV28	14	TRBJ2-3	ASSLGTSGGVDTQY
TRBV4-2	15	TRBJ1-4	ASSQDERTGLHEKLF
TRBV7-9	12	TRBJ1-3	ASSREWDGNTIY
TRBV6-4	12	TRBJ2-3	ASSDGAGLGTQY
TRBV18	10	TRBJ2-7	ASSPGGYEQY
TRBV4-1	14	TRBJ2-3	ASSQVGGWSTDTQY
TRBV4-1	13	TRBJ1-3	ASSQAGTGGNTIY
TRBV19	9	TRBJ2-7	ASSTGYEQY
TRBV11-2	14	TRBJ2-6	ASSYQGFSGANVLT
TRBV19	9	TRBJ1-2	ASSTTGAYT
TRBV29-1	12	TRBJ1-1	SARGEVGNTEAF
TRBV18	13	TRBJ1-1	ASSPLTGTGTEAF
TRBV28	11	TRBJ1-6	ASSFPYNSPLH
TRBV27	10	TRBJ1-1	ATIARNTEAF
TRBV11-2	16	TRBJ1-5	ASSLSREAGYSNQPQH
TRBV7-9	14	TRBJ1-6	ASSLALGTGGSPLH
TRBV19	13	TRBJ2-7	ASSTQQGSSYEQY
TRBV20-1	8	TRBJ2-3	SARPDTQY
TRBV18	12	TRBJ1-5	ASARGQGNQPQH
TRBV5-6	11	TRBJ1-5	ASSPGSNQPQH
TRBV2	16	TRBJ2-4	ASSGGTDPNLAKNIQY
TRBV27	11	TRBJ1-4	ASSHRQREKLF
TRBV19	13	TRBJ2-1	ASSKQESSYNEQF
TRBV3-1/TRBV3-2	12	TRBJ1-1	ASSPQGGNTEAF
TRBV2	12	TRBJ2-3	ASRGGVNVDTQY
TRBV6-5	11	TRBJ1-2	ASSTTGSYGYT
TRBV5-6	11	TRBJ2-2	ASSLLNPGELF
TRBV11-2	13	TRBJ2-3	ASSLVQGGLDTQY